The rows below give T cell receptor beta chains drawn from one sample of a study of T cell changes during pregnancy in multiple sclerosis. This table comes from immunoSEQ multiplex PCR, and its TCRdb copy is limited to in-frame clones, with some not included. The data show 90,000 to 100,000 clones, with more than 90% seen just once and 1.5% to 1.9% held by the top ten. The specimen comprised peripheral blood, sampled in the first trimester of pregnancy. These receptors were collected from a female donor with multiple sclerosis, enrolled in a pregnancy study. CDR3s include the opening cysteine and the closing phenylalanine or tryptophan. Fields, in order: J gene, D gene, V gene, clone size, CDR3 DNA, CDR3 protein. A D gene is named only where the DNA matches it firmly. A row's size may be missing; if present it is once, few, many or a size class.

J gene: TRBJ2-1
D gene: TRBD2
V gene: TRBV27
clone size: .
CDR3 DNA: TGTGCCAGCAGAGCCGGACTAGCTGATGAGCAGTTCTTC
CDR3 protein: CASRAGLADEQFF

J gene: TRBJ2-7
D gene: .
V gene: TRBV19
clone size: .
CDR3 DNA: TGTGCCAGTAGTATATTGAACAGGGATGAGCAGTACTTC
CDR3 protein: CASSILNRDEQYF

J gene: TRBJ2-7
D gene: .
V gene: TRBV7-2
clone size: .
CDR3 DNA: TGTGCCAGCAGCTTACAGCGTCACGAGCAGTACTTC
CDR3 protein: CASSLQRHEQYF

J gene: TRBJ2-7
D gene: TRBD1
V gene: TRBV10-3
clone size: .
CDR3 DNA: TGTGCCACCGGACAGGGGAGCTCCTACGAGCAGTACTTC
CDR3 protein: CATGQGSSYEQYF

J gene: TRBJ1-1
D gene: .
V gene: TRBV10-3
clone size: .
CDR3 DNA: TGTGCCATCAGTGAGTCTGTTGGCCGGAACACTGAAGCTTTCTTT
CDR3 protein: CAISESVGRNTEAFF

J gene: TRBJ1-1
D gene: .
V gene: TRBV18
clone size: .
CDR3 DNA: TGTGCCAGCTCACCACCTGGACCGGGGTTACAAGCTTTCTTT
CDR3 protein: CASSPPGPGLQAFF

J gene: TRBJ1-3
D gene: TRBD1
V gene: TRBV2
clone size: .
CDR3 DNA: TGTGCCAGCAGGGGGGACAGGGAGTTTCGCACCATATATTTT
CDR3 protein: CASRGDREFRTIYF

J gene: TRBJ2-2
D gene: .
V gene: TRBV6-5
clone size: .
CDR3 DNA: TGTGCCAGCAGTTTAGCCGGGACACCGAACACCGGGGAGCTGTTTTTT
CDR3 protein: CASSLAGTPNTGELFF

J gene: TRBJ2-3
D gene: .
V gene: TRBV21-1
clone size: once
CDR3 DNA: TGTGCCAGCAGCAACCGTAGCACAGATACGCAGTATTTT
CDR3 protein: CASSNRSTDTQYF

J gene: TRBJ2-3
D gene: TRBD2
V gene: TRBV19
clone size: .
CDR3 DNA: TGTGCCAGTAGCCCGGGACTAGCGGCCTGGGGCGATACGCAGTATTTT
CDR3 protein: CASSPGLAAWGDTQYF

J gene: TRBJ2-2
D gene: .
V gene: TRBV4-1
clone size: .
CDR3 DNA: TGCGCCAGCAGCCAAGATCGAGTCGGCACCGGGGAGCTGTTTTTT
CDR3 protein: CASSQDRVGTGELFF

J gene: TRBJ1-1
D gene: TRBD1
V gene: TRBV7-9
clone size: .
CDR3 DNA: TGTGCCAGCAGCTCGGGACAGGGAATGAACACTGAAGCTTTCTTT
CDR3 protein: CASSSGQGMNTEAFF

J gene: TRBJ2-1
D gene: TRBD1
V gene: TRBV30
clone size: .
CDR3 DNA: TGTGCCTGGACCACAGGGGGAAGAGCCTACAATGAGCAGTTCTTC
CDR3 protein: CAWTTGGRAYNEQFF

J gene: TRBJ2-7
D gene: .
V gene: TRBV11-2
clone size: .
CDR3 DNA: TGTGCCAGCAGCCCCCGTTGGGGGGGCGTCTACGAGCAGTACTTC
CDR3 protein: CASSPRWGGVYEQYF

J gene: TRBJ2-2
D gene: .
V gene: TRBV7-6
clone size: .
CDR3 DNA: TGTGCCAGCAGAGTGGGCAGCCTTCACACCGGGGAGCTGTTTTTT
CDR3 protein: CASRVGSLHTGELFF

J gene: TRBJ1-2
D gene: TRBD1
V gene: TRBV14
clone size: once
CDR3 DNA: TGTGCCAGCAGCCAAACCCCGGGACAGATCTATGGCTACACCTTC
CDR3 protein: CASSQTPGQIYGYTF

J gene: TRBJ2-5
D gene: .
V gene: TRBV5-1
clone size: .
CDR3 DNA: TGCGCCAGCAGCTTGCTCGGGAGCGGGGAGACCCAGTACTTC
CDR3 protein: CASSLLGSGETQYF

J gene: TRBJ2-1
D gene: .
V gene: TRBV6-5
clone size: .
CDR3 DNA: TGTGCCAGCAGTTACTCGATAGCGAGCTCCTACAATGAGCAGTTCTTC
CDR3 protein: CASSYSIASSYNEQFF

J gene: TRBJ2-7
D gene: .
V gene: TRBV27
clone size: .
CDR3 DNA: TGTGCCAGCAGTTTATCCGGTACTACCTACGAGCAGTACTTC
CDR3 protein: CASSLSGTTYEQYF

J gene: TRBJ2-5
D gene: .
V gene: TRBV10-3
clone size: .
CDR3 DNA: TGTGCCATCGGCCCCCCGGGGGTTGCAGAGACCCAGTACTTC
CDR3 protein: CAIGPPGVAETQYF

J gene: TRBJ2-1
D gene: .
V gene: TRBV29-1
clone size: .
CDR3 DNA: TGCAGCGTGGACAACGCGGGGCAAACACTGAACAATGAGCAGTTCTTC
CDR3 protein: CSVDNAGQTLNNEQFF

J gene: TRBJ2-7
D gene: .
V gene: TRBV2
clone size: .
CDR3 DNA: TGTGCCAGCAGTGAAAACCGGGGACTCTACGAGCAGTACTTC
CDR3 protein: CASSENRGLYEQYF

J gene: TRBJ2-7
D gene: .
V gene: TRBV9
clone size: .
CDR3 DNA: TGTGCCAGCAGCGCCTCGACTAGATCCTACGAGCAGTACTTC
CDR3 protein: CASSASTRSYEQYF

J gene: TRBJ1-1
D gene: .
V gene: TRBV5-4
clone size: .
CDR3 DNA: TGTGCCAGCAGCTCCGGGGGGACTGAAGCTTTCTTT
CDR3 protein: CASSSGGTEAFF

J gene: TRBJ1-3
D gene: .
V gene: TRBV7-2
clone size: .
CDR3 DNA: TGTGCCAGCAGCCTAGCGCTTGGCCCCGGAAACACCATATATTTT
CDR3 protein: CASSLALGPGNTIYF

J gene: TRBJ1-1
D gene: TRBD1
V gene: TRBV27
clone size: once
CDR3 DNA: TGTGCCGGGGGGACAGGGGCTTTTAGGGGCGTCACTGAAGCTTTCTTT
CDR3 protein: CAGGTGAFRGVTEAFF

J gene: TRBJ2-5
D gene: .
V gene: TRBV4-1
clone size: .
CDR3 DNA: TGCGCCAGCAGCCAACTGCCGCTACAAGAGACCCAGTACTTC
CDR3 protein: CASSQLPLQETQYF

J gene: TRBJ1-1
D gene: .
V gene: TRBV5-6
clone size: .
CDR3 DNA: TGTGCCAGCAGCTTGCCAGGGAGGCACACTGAAGCTTTCTTT
CDR3 protein: CASSLPGRHTEAFF

J gene: TRBJ1-1
D gene: .
V gene: TRBV29-1
clone size: .
CDR3 DNA: TGCAGCGTTGCTGGGGGCGCGTTAGAATCCGCTGAAGCTTTCTTT
CDR3 protein: CSVAGGALESAEAFF

J gene: TRBJ1-1
D gene: TRBD1
V gene: TRBV11-3
clone size: .
CDR3 DNA: TGTGCCAGCAGCTCGGACAGGGGGACTGAAGCTTTCTTT
CDR3 protein: CASSSDRGTEAFF

J gene: TRBJ2-5
D gene: TRBD2
V gene: TRBV2
clone size: once
CDR3 DNA: TGTGCCAGCAGTCCCCATCGACTAGCGGAAGAGACCCAGTACTTC
CDR3 protein: CASSPHRLAEETQYF

J gene: TRBJ1-2
D gene: .
V gene: TRBV6-5
clone size: .
CDR3 DNA: TGTGCCAGCAGCCACCAGCCGGGACAAATATATGGCTACACCTTC
CDR3 protein: CASSHQPGQIYGYTF

J gene: TRBJ2-2
D gene: TRBD2
V gene: TRBV30
clone size: .
CDR3 DNA: TGTGCCTGGTACCCGGGACTAGCGGGTTCCAACACCGGGGAGCTGTTTTTT
CDR3 protein: CAWYPGLAGSNTGELFF

J gene: TRBJ2-7
D gene: .
V gene: TRBV2
clone size: .
CDR3 DNA: TGTGCCAGCAGAGAACGGGGGACCCGCTATTACGAGCAGTACTTC
CDR3 protein: CASRERGTRYYEQYF

J gene: TRBJ2-7
D gene: TRBD1
V gene: TRBV2
clone size: .
CDR3 DNA: TGTGCCAGCAGTCAGGGGGTATACGAGCAGTACTTC
CDR3 protein: CASSQGVYEQYF